This TCR beta chain stems from a study of T cell changes during pregnancy in multiple sclerosis. Trimming took off 1 base at V and 4 bases at J, with 11 bases between the two ends. Germline CDR1 and CDR2: MNHNS and SASEGT. This CDR3 spans 15 amino acids. Assay: immunoSEQ multiplex PCR; the TCRdb copy retains only in-frame clones and omits some. The table lists 90,000 to 100,000 clones, roughly nine tenths of them singletons. This chain connects TRBV6-1 to TRBJ1-5, with no clear D. The material was peripheral blood, obtained in the first trimester of pregnancy. The clonotype originates from a female donor with multiple sclerosis, enrolled in a pregnancy study. The CDR3 nucleotides read TGTGCCAGCAGTGAAGTCGGGAGTCTTAATCAGCCCCAGCATTTT. Protein sequence: CASSEVGSLNQPQHF.